This is a list of T cell receptor beta chains from one sample in a study of early T cells in non-severe SARS-CoV-2 infection. TCRdb ran MiXCR on the 5' RACE reads and lists one entry per CDR3 protein. The data show around 70,000 distinct CDR3 sequences, roughly 11% seen once. Specimen: whole blood. The receptors shown here come from an adult who was a healthcare worker with PCR-confirmed SARS-CoV-2 infection or an uninfected control (not recorded which). Both conserved end residues are part of each CDR3. D genes are given only for firm matches. Clone size appears in some rows only: once, few, many, or a class for an expanded clone.

j_call: TRBJ1-6
v_call: TRBV14
clone_size: many
d_call: -
cdr3_aa: CASSQAVSPLHF
cdr3_nt: TGTGCCAGCAGCCAAGCGGTATCACCCCTCCACTTT

j_call: TRBJ2-3
v_call: TRBV6-1
clone_size: few
d_call: TRBD2
cdr3_aa: CASSTVAGVVDTQYF
cdr3_nt: TGTGCCAGCAGTACTGTCGCGGGAGTTGTAGATACGCAGTATTTT

j_call: TRBJ1-1
v_call: TRBV11-2
clone_size: few
d_call: -
cdr3_aa: CASSLVTSGKGTEAFF
cdr3_nt: TGTGCCAGCAGCTTAGTTACGTCAGGAAAGGGCACTGAAGCTTTCTTT

j_call: TRBJ2-1
v_call: TRBV6-5
clone_size: many
d_call: -
cdr3_aa: CASSYGRGSDEQFF
cdr3_nt: TGTGCCAGCAGTTACGGGCGGGGCTCGGATGAGCAGTTCTTC

j_call: TRBJ1-5
v_call: TRBV5-1
clone_size: few
d_call: -
cdr3_aa: CASSLGISEQPQHF
cdr3_nt: TGCGCCAGCAGCTTGGGGATTTCGGAGCAGCCCCAGCATTTT

j_call: TRBJ2-3
v_call: TRBV28
clone_size: -
d_call: -
cdr3_aa: CASLEGRSDTQYF
cdr3_nt: TGTGCCAGCCTCGAGGGGCGCTCAGATACGCAGTATTTT

j_call: TRBJ2-2
v_call: TRBV5-1
clone_size: once
d_call: -
cdr3_aa: CASSLAGAITGELFF
cdr3_nt: TGCGCCAGCAGCTTGGCGGGGGCTATCACCGGGGAGCTGTTTTTT

j_call: TRBJ1-5
v_call: TRBV27
clone_size: medium-sized
d_call: TRBD1
cdr3_aa: CASSLSSGQGSNQPQHF
cdr3_nt: TGTGCCAGCAGTTTATCCTCGGGACAGGGGAGCAATCAGCCCCAGCATTTT

j_call: TRBJ2-2
v_call: TRBV28
clone_size: -
d_call: -
cdr3_aa: CASSFVRDTGELFF
cdr3_nt: TGTGCCAGCAGTTTCGTCCGGGACACCGGGGAGCTGTTTTTT

j_call: TRBJ2-4
v_call: TRBV11-2
clone_size: many
d_call: -
cdr3_aa: CASSLESLGIQYF
cdr3_nt: TGTGCCAGCAGCTTAGAGAGTCTCGGCATTCAGTACTTC

j_call: TRBJ1-4
v_call: TRBV4-3
clone_size: few
d_call: TRBD1
cdr3_aa: CASSLTLGQEKLFF
cdr3_nt: TGCGCCAGCAGCCTCACCCTGGGACAGGAAAAACTGTTTTTT

j_call: TRBJ2-1
v_call: TRBV20-1
clone_size: few
d_call: TRBD2
cdr3_aa: CSASPIAGRGNLDEQFF
cdr3_nt: TGCAGTGCTAGCCCCATAGCGGGTCGCGGGAATCTGGATGAGCAGTTCTTC

j_call: TRBJ1-5
v_call: TRBV6-2/TRBV6-3
clone_size: -
d_call: TRBD1
cdr3_aa: CASSYRGTVPPQHF
cdr3_nt: TGTGCCAGCAGTTACAGAGGGACAGTCCCGCCCCAGCATTTT

j_call: TRBJ2-7
v_call: TRBV12-3/TRBV12-4
clone_size: -
d_call: -
cdr3_aa: CASRRGFRGTYEQYF
cdr3_nt: TGTGCCAGCAGGCGGGGTTTTCGAGGGACCTACGAGCAGTACTTC

j_call: TRBJ2-3
v_call: TRBV5-1
clone_size: -
d_call: TRBD1
cdr3_aa: CASSLEEQGVRTDTQYF
cdr3_nt: TGCGCCAGCAGCTTGGAAGAGCAGGGGGTGAGGACAGATACGCAGTATTTT

j_call: TRBJ2-1
v_call: TRBV2
clone_size: -
d_call: -
cdr3_aa: CASTHLSRNEQFF
cdr3_nt: TGTGCCAGCACTCACCTTAGCCGCAATGAGCAGTTCTTC

j_call: TRBJ2-1
v_call: TRBV20-1
clone_size: many
d_call: -
cdr3_aa: CSERTFSNEQFF
cdr3_nt: TGCAGTGAAAGGACTTTCTCCAATGAGCAGTTCTTC

j_call: TRBJ2-6
v_call: TRBV28
clone_size: few
d_call: -
cdr3_aa: CASSFYGGNANVLTF
cdr3_nt: TGTGCCAGCAGTTTTTATGGGGGAAATGCCAACGTCCTGACTTTC

j_call: TRBJ2-4
v_call: TRBV7-9
clone_size: -
d_call: -
cdr3_aa: CASSLRSDGGIQYF
cdr3_nt: TGTGCCAGCAGCTTACGCTCCGATGGTGGCATTCAGTACTTC

j_call: TRBJ2-6
v_call: TRBV19
clone_size: many
d_call: TRBD2
cdr3_aa: CATTQAGDSGANVLTF
cdr3_nt: TGTGCCACAACACAGGCGGGGGACTCTGGGGCCAACGTCCTGACTTTC

j_call: TRBJ2-1
v_call: TRBV7-8
clone_size: -
d_call: TRBD2
cdr3_aa: CASSPGATSDNEQFF
cdr3_nt: TGTGCCAGCAGCCCCGGCGCGACTAGCGACAATGAGCAGTTCTTC

j_call: TRBJ2-7
v_call: TRBV20-1
clone_size: few
d_call: TRBD2
cdr3_aa: CSARDGGGPSYEQYF
cdr3_nt: TGCAGTGCTAGAGACGGGGGGGGCCCTTCGTACGAGCAGTACTTC

j_call: TRBJ1-3
v_call: TRBV20-1
clone_size: many
d_call: -
cdr3_aa: CSARDTGSSGNTIYF
cdr3_nt: TGCAGTGCTAGAGACACGGGGAGCTCTGGAAACACCATATATTTT

j_call: TRBJ2-1
v_call: TRBV5-5
clone_size: few
d_call: TRBD2
cdr3_aa: CASSFGGSGMHEQFF
cdr3_nt: TGTGCCAGCAGCTTCGGCGGGAGCGGGATGCATGAGCAGTTCTTC

j_call: TRBJ2-7
v_call: TRBV7-8
clone_size: many
d_call: -
cdr3_aa: CASSRLDGGYEQYF
cdr3_nt: TGTGCCAGCAGCCGACTAGACGGGGGCTACGAGCAGTACTTC

j_call: TRBJ1-1
v_call: TRBV6-5
clone_size: -
d_call: -
cdr3_aa: CASQDGSDTEAFF
cdr3_nt: TGTGCCAGCCAGGACGGGTCGGACACTGAAGCTTTCTTT

j_call: TRBJ1-2
v_call: TRBV12-3/TRBV12-4
clone_size: few
d_call: -
cdr3_aa: CASSFTDYGYTF
cdr3_nt: TGTGCCAGCAGTTTTACCGACTATGGCTACACCTTC

j_call: TRBJ1-3
v_call: TRBV7-9
clone_size: -
d_call: -
cdr3_aa: CASSSTGFGNTIYF
cdr3_nt: TGTGCCAGCAGCTCGACAGGATTTGGAAACACCATATATTTT

j_call: TRBJ2-5
v_call: TRBV4-1
clone_size: -
d_call: -
cdr3_aa: CASSQSGLYQETQYF
cdr3_nt: TGCGCCAGCAGCCAGTCAGGACTCTACCAAGAGACCCAGTACTTC

j_call: TRBJ2-1
v_call: TRBV6-2/TRBV6-3
clone_size: few
d_call: TRBD2
cdr3_aa: CASSSSGLAGEQFF
cdr3_nt: TGTGCCAGCAGTTCATCCGGACTAGCGGGTGAGCAGTTCTTC